The 9 T cell receptor beta chains in this list originate from one sample, sequenced in a study of blood T cell repertoires in COVID-19 (TCRdb year 2020). Library preparation was by the immunoSEQ multiplex PCR assay. In TCRdb, the immuneACCESS table is reduced to in-frame sequences with V and J assigned. These tables do not hold every clone; where another copy was compared, an unresolved V gene accounts for under half, and the others remain unexplained. Across this sample there are over 200,000 clones, with roughly 90% seen only once. Of the sample, roughly 16% is held by the ten largest clones. Sequenced: PBMCs or T cells enriched from blood (not recorded which). Source of these receptors: a man aged 25 to 45 who had been exposed to COVID-19.

The rearrangement uses TRBV5-1 and TRBJ1-1, with D perhaps matching TRBD1 (6 bases). The CDR3 contains 14 residues. Trimming removed 7 bases from V and 2 bases from J, with 15 bases in between. Looked up from germline, CDR1 is SGHRS and CDR2 is YFSETQ. This chain's CDR3 is CASGSGEHNTEAFF. The CDR3 DNA follows: TGCGCCAGCGGGTCAGGGGAGCATAACACTGAAGCTTTCTTT.

The rearrangement joins TRBV3-1 (or the pseudogene TRBV3-2) to TRBJ1-1; maybe TRBD1 (5 bases). CDR1 is LGHDT and CDR2 is YNNKEL in the germline V gene (reference sequence). This CDR3 contains 14 residues. V was cut by 0 bases and J by 3 bases, with 8 bases left in between. The CDR3, as DNA: TGTGCCAGCAGCCAAGATGCAGGGTACACTGAAGCTTTCTTT. This codes for CASSQDAGYTEAFF.

This chain joins TRBV3-1 (or the pseudogene TRBV3-2) and TRBJ2-2, with D maybe TRBD1 (5 bases). Deletions cut 4 bases from V and 4 bases from J, with 19 bases between. Germline CDR1 reads LGHDT; CDR2 reads YNNKEL (reference sequence). The length of the CDR3 is 17 residues. Written as DNA, the CDR3 is TGTGCCAGCAGCCCGCCTGCAGGGTGGGTAGGCACCGGGGAGCTGTTTTTT. It specifies CASSPPAGWVGTGELFF.

The rearrangement uses TRBV18 and TRBJ2-5, with D tentatively TRBD2 (5 bases). Germline assignment: CDR1 KGHSH and CDR2 LQKENI. Between the trimmed V and J ends, which lost 2 bases and 3 bases, there was a span of 16 bases. The CDR3 runs to 16 residues. The CDR3 bases are TGTGCCAGCTCACCATTGCAGAAAGGGCGGGAAGAGACCCAGTACTTC. It encodes CASSPLQKGREETQYF.

The chain is built from TRBV5-1 and TRBJ1-5, with a possible D match to TRBD1 (6 bases). This CDR3 contains 15 residues. CDR1 is SGHRS, CDR2 YFSETQ, per germline. V dropped 0 bases and J dropped 0 bases, with 7 bases sitting between them. This chain's CDR3 is CASSLGTDSNQPQHF. In DNA form, the CDR3 reads TGCGCCAGCAGCTTGGGGACAGATAGCAATCAGCCCCAGCATTTT.

This chain links TRBV3-1 (or the pseudogene TRBV3-2) with TRBJ1-4, with unresolved D. Germline loops: CDR1 LGHDT, CDR2 YNNKEL (reference sequence). This CDR3 is 17 amino acids long. Trimming left V 5 bases short and J 7 bases short, with 23 bases between. The CDR3 nucleotides read TGTGCCAGCAGCTCCCCTCCTCGACTACGGCGGCGTGAAAAACTGTTTTTT. Translating gives CASSSPPRLRRREKLFF.

The gene calls are TRBV9 and TRBJ2-1; D perhaps matches TRBD1 (5 bases). Germline loops: CDR1 SGDLS, CDR2 YYNGEE. The germline V and J ends were trimmed by 7 bases and 8 bases, with 25 bases remaining between them. The CDR3 covers 16 residues. The CDR3 nucleotides are TGTGCCAGCTTCGGAACAGGCGTTTTTCGTGGGGATGAGCAGTTCTTC. Its protein is CASFGTGVFRGDEQFF.

This clone was detected only a few times. The CDR3 reads CASSSAPRGSNQPQHF. CDR3 coding DNA: TGTGCCAGCAGCTCGGCCCCGCGGGGTTCAAATCAGCCCCAGCATTTT. The V gene is TRBV7-2, the J gene TRBJ1-5, with D uncertain. This CDR3 is 16 amino acids long. Per germline, CDR1 SGHTA and CDR2 FQGNSA. V lost 4 bases to trimming and J lost 4 bases, with 17 bases between them. The variable domain in full, with the rest retrieved from reference TRBV7-2 and TRBJ1-5, is GAGVSQSPSNKVTEKGKDVELRCDPISGHTALYWYRQSLGQGLEFLIYFQGNSAPDKSGLPSDRFSAERTGGSVSTLTIQRTQQEDSAVYLCASSSAPRGSNQPQHFGDGTRLSIL.

The table lists this clone with many counts. The chain combines TRBV7-2 with TRBJ1-1; D is perhaps TRBD1 (6 bases). Germline assignment: CDR1 SGHTA and CDR2 FQGNSA. The V end lost 5 bases, the J end lost 1 base, and 14 bases lay between the germline ends. The CDR3 runs 15 residues. The CDR3 coding sequence is TGTGCCAGCAGCCCCCTGCTACAGGGGAACACTGAAGCTTTCTTT. Translated, it gives CASSPLLQGNTEAFF.